The 11 T cell receptor beta chains reported below all come from one sample, sequenced in a study of cytomegalovirus exposure and HLA in healthy donors (dated by TCRdb to about 2017). Library method: the immunoSEQ multiplex PCR assay. Entries here come from immuneACCESS through TCRdb and include only in-frame sequences with V and J called. Some clones fail to appear in such tables; in the studies checked, an unresolved V gene covers under half of the shortfall, and the cause of the remainder is unknown. The sample table contains approximately 210,000 clones; only one count was recorded for 85% to 90% of them. The ten top clones hold 2.9% of the sample. What was sequenced was PBMCs. The source of these receptors is a woman under 30 in good health and CMV-seronegative.

This clone has just one count. The genes are TRBV7-3 and TRBJ2-2, with TRBD1 matching over 9 bases. Unmatched junction bases numbered 1, after V lost 5 bases and J lost 0 bases. The CDR3 extends over 15 amino acids. Looked up from germline, CDR1 is SGHTA and CDR2 is FQGTGA. The CDR3 DNA reads TGTGCCAGCAGCGGGGACAGGGCGAACACCGGGGAGCTGTTTTTT. Translation gives CASSGDRANTGELFF. Drawing the rest from reference TRBV7-3 and TRBJ2-2, the complete variable domain is GAGVSQTPSNKVTEKGKYVELRCDPISGHTALYWYRQSLGQGPEFLIYFQGTGAADDSGLPNDRFFAVRPEGSVSTLKIQRTERGDSAVYLCASSGDRANTGELFFGEGSRLTVL.

J is TRBJ2-7 and V is TRBV9; 9 bases align to TRBD1. Germline CDR1 is SGDLS and CDR2 is YYNGEE. This CDR3 has 14 amino acids. The V segment lost 4 bases and the J segment 5 bases; nucleotides outside the gene matches: 7. The CDR3 DNA sequence: TGTGCCAGCAGCCCCGGGACAGGGAGCCACGAGCAGTACTTC. Its protein product is CASSPGTGSHEQYF.

The chain combines TRBV28 with TRBJ2-5; 7 bases match TRBD1. From germline, CDR1 is MDHEN and CDR2 SYDVKM. V lost 7 bases to trimming and J lost 0 bases; unmatched junction nucleotides: 11. This CDR3 contains 16 residues. The CDR3 nucleotides read TGTGCCAGCAAGCCCCGGGACAGCAAGTACCAAGAGACCCAGTACTTC. Translated, it gives CASKPRDSKYQETQYF.

CDR3: CATENRRGSSGTEAFF. The CDR3 nucleotides are TGTGCCACTGAGAACAGAAGGGGGTCCTCGGGGACTGAAGCTTTCTTT. This chain links TRBV19 with TRBJ1-1; perhaps TRBD1 as D (6 bases). Looked up from germline, CDR1 is LNHDA and CDR2 is SQIVND (reference sequence). This CDR3 is 16 amino acids long. Trimming shortened V by 10 bases and J by 5 bases, and 26 bases separated the two germline ends.

The chain carries TRBV28 and TRBJ2-3; D uncertain. The length of the CDR3 is 16 residues. The V end lost 5 bases, the J end lost 1 base, and 16 bases lay between the germline ends. Germline-derived CDR1 and CDR2 are MDHEN and SYDVKM. The CDR3 loop reads CASSAWFQEGTDTQYF. CDR3 bases: TGTGCCAGCAGTGCCTGGTTCCAGGAAGGCACAGATACGCAGTATTTT. Full variable domain (remainder filled in from reference TRBV28 and TRBJ2-3): DVKVTQSSRYLVKRTGEKVFLECVQDMDHENMFWYRQDPGLGLRLIYFSYDVKMKEKGDIPEGYSVSREKKERFSLILESASTNQTSMYLCASSAWFQEGTDTQYFGPGTRLTVL.

The V and J genes are TRBV27 and TRBJ2-7; perhaps TRBD1 as D (6 bases). Trimming removed 6 bases at V and 2 bases at J, with 11 bases between. From germline, CDR1 is MNHEY and CDR2 SMNVEV (reference sequence). This CDR3 comprises 13 residues. CDR3 sequence (DNA): TGTGCCAGCAGCGCCCCAGGGGCCTACGAGCAGTACTTC. Translating gives CASSAPGAYEQYF.

J is TRBJ2-7 and V is TRBV5-1, with 9 bases that match TRBD1. The CDR3 covers 16 residues. Germline-derived CDR1 and CDR2 are SGHRS and YFSETQ. V was clipped by 3 bases and J by 6 bases; unmatched bases: 13. The CDR3 protein is CASSSPGQGKLGEQYF. DNA of the CDR3: TGCGCCAGCAGCTCGCCGGGACAGGGTAAATTGGGCGAGCAGTACTTC.

The rearrangement joins TRBV6-1 to TRBJ2-2; D is uncertain. CDR1 MNHNS and CDR2 SASEGT come from the germline V gene. CDR3 size: 15 residues. The germline V and J ends were trimmed by 3 bases and 4 bases, with 12 bases remaining between them. The CDR3 loop is CASSDLVAGTGELFF. The CDR3 region has the DNA TGTGCCAGCAGTGATTTAGTAGCTGGCACCGGGGAGCTGTTTTTT.

The chain couples TRBV4-2 to TRBJ2-5; unclear D gene. Trimming shortened V by 1 base and J by 4 bases, and 19 bases separated the two germline ends. CDR1 LGHNA and CDR2 YNFKEQ come from the germline V gene. The CDR3 is made up of 17 amino acids. As DNA, the CDR3 is TGTGCCAGCAGCCAAGGAAAGCGAGGAAGATTCTTAGAGACCCAGTACTTC. It yields the protein CASSQGKRGRFLETQYF.

V gene TRBV28 combines with J gene TRBJ2-2; tentative D call: TRBD1 (6 bases). Trimming took 6 bases from V and 1 from J, leaving 12 bases between them. The CDR3 has 15 amino acids. CDR1 MDHEN and CDR2 SYDVKM come from the germline V gene. The CDR3: CASSNQQGNTGELFF. The CDR3 DNA is TGTGCCAGCAGCAACCAACAGGGGAACACCGGGGAGCTGTTTTTT.

This clone showed up just once. This chain links TRBV4-1 with TRBJ2-5; 9 bases agree with TRBD2. This CDR3 region has 16 residues. Trimming at V came to 0 bases and at J to 5 bases, leaving 7 bases not matched to a gene. The V gene's germline CDR1 is MGHRA and CDR2 YSYEKL. The CDR3: CASSQEYAGGLETQYF. CDR3 coding DNA: TGCGCCAGCAGCCAAGAGTATGCGGGAGGGCTGGAGACCCAGTACTTC.